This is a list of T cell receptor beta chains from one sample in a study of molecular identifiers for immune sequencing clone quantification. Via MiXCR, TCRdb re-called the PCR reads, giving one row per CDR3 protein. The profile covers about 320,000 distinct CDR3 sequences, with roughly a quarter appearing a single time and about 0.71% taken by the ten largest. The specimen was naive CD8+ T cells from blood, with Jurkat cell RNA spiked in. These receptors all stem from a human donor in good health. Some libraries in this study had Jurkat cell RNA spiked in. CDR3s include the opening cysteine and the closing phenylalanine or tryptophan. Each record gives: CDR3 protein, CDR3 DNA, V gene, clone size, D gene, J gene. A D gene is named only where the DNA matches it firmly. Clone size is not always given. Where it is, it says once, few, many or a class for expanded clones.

cdr3_aa: CASSITLAGGSYNEQFF; cdr3_nt: TGTGCCAGTAGTATAACGCTAGCGGGAGGGTCCTACAATGAGCAGTTCTTC; v_call: TRBV19; clone_size: few; d_call: TRBD2; j_call: TRBJ2-1
cdr3_aa: CASSERRGNEKLFF; cdr3_nt: TGTGCCAGCAGTGAACGGAGGGGTAATGAAAAACTGTTTTTT; v_call: TRBV4-2; clone_size: -; d_call: -; j_call: TRBJ1-4
cdr3_aa: CASSPYGTGVVPLHF; cdr3_nt: TGTGCCAGCAGCCCTTACGGGACAGGGGTTGTTCCCCTCCACTTT; v_call: TRBV7-8; clone_size: few; d_call: TRBD1; j_call: TRBJ1-6
cdr3_aa: CASSETGTKSPLHF; cdr3_nt: TGTGCCAGCAGCGAAACCGGGACTAAATCACCCCTCCACTTT; v_call: TRBV7-9; clone_size: -; d_call: -; j_call: TRBJ1-6
cdr3_aa: CASAVSTGRPTDTQYF; cdr3_nt: TGTGCCAGTGCCGTCTCGACCGGGAGGCCCACAGATACGCAGTATTTT; v_call: TRBV6-2/TRBV6-3; clone_size: -; d_call: TRBD2; j_call: TRBJ2-3
cdr3_aa: CASSLSNQGREQYF; cdr3_nt: TGTGCCAGCAGTTTATCTAATCAGGGGCGGGAGCAGTACTTC; v_call: TRBV27; clone_size: few; d_call: -; j_call: TRBJ2-7
cdr3_aa: CASSYRPGSTETQYF; cdr3_nt: TGCGCCAGCAGCTATAGACCGGGGTCCACAGAGACCCAGTACTTC; v_call: TRBV4-1; clone_size: -; d_call: -; j_call: TRBJ2-5
cdr3_aa: CASGQDTGYEQYF; cdr3_nt: TGCGCCAGCGGCCAAGATACAGGCTACGAGCAGTACTTC; v_call: TRBV4-3; clone_size: -; d_call: -; j_call: TRBJ2-7
cdr3_aa: CASSAQGETQYF; cdr3_nt: TGTGCCAGCAGCGCGCAGGGGGAGACCCAGTACTTC; v_call: TRBV7-9; clone_size: -; d_call: -; j_call: TRBJ2-5
cdr3_aa: CASGEGAEQFF; cdr3_nt: TGTGCCAGCGGCGAGGGGGCTGAGCAGTTCTTC; v_call: TRBV6-6; clone_size: few; d_call: TRBD1; j_call: TRBJ2-1
cdr3_aa: CASSLSGSAHEQYF; cdr3_nt: TGTGCCAGCAGCTTATCAGGGAGTGCCCACGAGCAGTACTTC; v_call: TRBV7-9; clone_size: few; d_call: -; j_call: TRBJ2-7
cdr3_aa: CAGSVRGTDTQYF; cdr3_nt: TGTGCCGGCAGCGTTCGGGGCACAGATACGCAGTATTTT; v_call: TRBV9; clone_size: once; d_call: -; j_call: TRBJ2-3
cdr3_aa: CASSTYRAPGELFF; cdr3_nt: TGTGCCAGCAGCACATACAGGGCCCCCGGGGAGCTGTTTTTT; v_call: TRBV11-3; clone_size: -; d_call: -; j_call: TRBJ2-2
cdr3_aa: CASSLMASGVPDTQYF; cdr3_nt: TGTGCCAGCAGTTTGATGGCTAGCGGGGTGCCAGATACGCAGTATTTT; v_call: TRBV27; clone_size: few; d_call: TRBD2; j_call: TRBJ2-3
cdr3_aa: CTSSYGTEAFF; cdr3_nt: TGTACCAGCAGTTATGGCACTGAAGCTTTCTTT; v_call: TRBV6-5; clone_size: -; d_call: -; j_call: TRBJ1-1
cdr3_aa: CASSQEAGRDGTEAFF; cdr3_nt: TGCGCCAGCAGCCAAGAGGCAGGGAGGGACGGCACTGAAGCTTTCTTT; v_call: TRBV4-1; clone_size: many; d_call: -; j_call: TRBJ1-1